This T cell receptor (beta chain) was sequenced for a study of blood T cell repertoires in COVID-19. Germline V gene data show CDR1 as SGHNT and CDR2 as YENEEA. CDR3 length: 15 amino acids. V lost 5 bases and J lost 0; bases outside the gene matches: 5. Produced via immunoSEQ multiplex PCR; TCRdb's table is partial and in-frame only. Here the sample spans about 320,000 clones, roughly 87% being singletons. Sequenced: PBMCs or T cells enriched from blood (not recorded which). The genes are TRBV11-3 and TRBJ2-3, with 7 nucleotides matching TRBD1. The sequence derives from a woman in her thirties who had recovered from COVID-19. CDR3 amino acids: CASSPGTASTDTQYF. The CDR3 nucleotides read TGTGCCAGCAGCCCTGGGACAGCTAGCACAGATACGCAGTATTTT.